This record concerns one T cell receptor (beta chain) sequence. The antigen is unknown. The CDR3 is 14 amino acids. The junction had 5 bases not matched to a gene; V was cut back by 6 bases and J by 7 bases. From germline, CDR1 is SGHTA and CDR2 FQGTGA. Constant-region reverse primers amplified full-length variable regions, followed by semi-nested Nested Universal Primer A PCR. TCRdb recomputed calls from the 5' RACE reads with MiXCR, one row per CDR3 protein. Of about 54,000 distinct CDR3 sequences listed, approximately 17% were seen once; the top ten hold approximately 2.3%. Overall study findings and caveats: Tumor Tregs overlapped most with tumor, then blood, naive CD4+ cells.

The specimen sequenced was naive CD4+ T cells sorted from blood. Subset described: naive CD4+ T cells, CD4+CD45RA+CD25-. The chain links TRBV7-3 to TRBJ2-1; TRBD1 aligns across 11 bases. This receptor was obtained from a female donor with breast cancer. The CDR3 loop reads CASRQGTGGNEQFF. The CDR3 DNA follows: TGTGCCAGCAGACAAGGGACAGGGGGAAATGAGCAGTTCTTC.